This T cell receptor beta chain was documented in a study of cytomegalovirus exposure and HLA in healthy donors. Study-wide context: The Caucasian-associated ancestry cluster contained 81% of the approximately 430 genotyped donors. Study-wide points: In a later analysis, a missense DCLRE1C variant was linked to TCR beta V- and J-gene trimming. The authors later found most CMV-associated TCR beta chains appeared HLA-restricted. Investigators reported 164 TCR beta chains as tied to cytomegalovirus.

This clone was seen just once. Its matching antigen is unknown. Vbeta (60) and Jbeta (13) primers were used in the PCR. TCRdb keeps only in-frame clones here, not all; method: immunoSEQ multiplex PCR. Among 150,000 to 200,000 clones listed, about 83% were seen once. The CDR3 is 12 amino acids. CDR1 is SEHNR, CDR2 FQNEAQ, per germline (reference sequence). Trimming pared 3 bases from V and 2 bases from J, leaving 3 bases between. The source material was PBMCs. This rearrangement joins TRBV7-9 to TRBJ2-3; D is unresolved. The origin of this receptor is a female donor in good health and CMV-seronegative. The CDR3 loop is CASSFHTDTQYF. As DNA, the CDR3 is TGTGCCAGCAGCTTCCACACAGATACGCAGTATTTT.